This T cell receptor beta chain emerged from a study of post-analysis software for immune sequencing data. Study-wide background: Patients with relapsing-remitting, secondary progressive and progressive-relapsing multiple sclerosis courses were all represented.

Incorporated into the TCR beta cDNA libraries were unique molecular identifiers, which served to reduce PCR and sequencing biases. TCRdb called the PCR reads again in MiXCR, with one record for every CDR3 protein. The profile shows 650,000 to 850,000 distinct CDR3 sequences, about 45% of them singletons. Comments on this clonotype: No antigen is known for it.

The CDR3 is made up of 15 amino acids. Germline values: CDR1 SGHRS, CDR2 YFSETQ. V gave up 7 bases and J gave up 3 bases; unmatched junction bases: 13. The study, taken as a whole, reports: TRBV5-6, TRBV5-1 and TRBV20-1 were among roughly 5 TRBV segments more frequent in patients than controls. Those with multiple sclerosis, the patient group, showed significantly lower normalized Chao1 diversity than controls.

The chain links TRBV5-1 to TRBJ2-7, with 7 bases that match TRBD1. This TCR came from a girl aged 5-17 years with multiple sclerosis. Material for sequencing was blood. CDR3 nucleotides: TGCGCCAGCCACCTAAAGCCGGACAGGCTCTACGAGCAGTACTTC. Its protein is CASHLKPDRLYEQYF. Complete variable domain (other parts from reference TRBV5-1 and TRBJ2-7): KAGVTQTPRYLIKTRGQQVTLSCSPISGHRSVSWYQQTPGQGLQFLFEYFSETQRNKGNFPGRFSGRQFSNSRSEMNVSTLELGDSALYLCASHLKPDRLYEQYFGPGTRLTVT.